This T cell receptor beta chain is from a study of CD8+ T cells in alopecia areata. Whole-study results and caveats: Mice gave a clearer picture of TCR sharing than patients did, possibly for HLA-related reasons. More clonal than normal scalp was lesional scalp, particularly alopecia totalis/universalis.

Peripheral blood and lesional scalp punch biopsies came from alopecia areata patients. Concerning this clone: Its antigen is unidentified.

Sequencing templates came from extracted RNA that was reverse transcribed into cDNA. Some clones are missing from TCRdb's copy, which holds only in-frame ones; the method was immunoSEQ multiplex PCR. The sample has more than 95,000 clones; roughly 50% are singletons. CDR3 length equals 17 residues. V shed 0 bases and J shed 0 bases, with 17 bases lying between them. The germline V gene has CDR1 GTSNPN and CDR2 SVGIG (reference sequence). Sequencing was done on a sample of NKG2D-low CD8+ T cells sorted from blood. The sequence came from a human donor with alopecia areata. This chain joins TRBV30 and TRBJ2-5; D might be TRBD2 (6 bases). CDR3 sequence: CAWSVVGPGGYQETQYF. The CDR3, as DNA: TGTGCCTGGAGTGTAGTGGGGCCTGGGGGGTACCAAGAGACCCAGTACTTC.